The clone carrying this TCR delta chain was found a few times. Its antigen is still unknown. The data were taken from a study of Vδ1+ human thymocytes. The study's findings and limits: Highly polyclonal TRG and TRD repertoires with Gaussian CDR3 length distributions appeared in thymus.

Sequences come from RNA converted to cDNA by reverse transcription. Multiplex PCR used pooled V-gene forward primers and a constant-region reverse primer to amplify CDR3s. TCRdb reapplied CATT to the multiplex PCR reads. Among about 50,000 delta-chain clones listed, over 12% were seen once. The CDR3 has 20 amino acids. Germline-derived CDR1 and CDR2 are TSWWSYY and QGS. Trimming took 3 bases from V and 3 from J; bases not matched to a gene: 17. The rearrangement joins TRDV1 to TRDJ1, with 12 bases matching TRDD3. This sequence was found in a girl under two years old who had congenital heart surgery. The sequenced sample was Vdelta1+ gamma-delta thymocytes from the thymus. The subset denotes: FACS-sorted CD3+ TCRalphabeta- TCRVdelta1+ TCRVdelta2- thymocytes. CDR3 nucleotide sequence: TGTGCTCTTGGGGATCTCAGTTCCCGTACTGGGGGATACCGGCCCGATAAACTCATCTTT. It translates to CALGDLSSRTGGYRPDKLIF.